The clone carrying this T cell receptor (beta chain) has a handful of counts. The antigen remains undetermined. This sample stems from a study of beta chain features in type 1 diabetes. For the study at large: Regarding age, gender and cell yields, patients proved similar to healthy donors. Across every sample, over 100 million sorted cells were examined in total. Points from the study as a whole: Reduced insertions and increased deletions marked VDJ junctions in type 1 diabetes patients. The study found moderately but significantly shorter TCRB CDR3s in all four CD4+ subsets of Type 1 diabetes patients.

Reverse transcribing all isolated RNA meant expressed TCRB transcripts were sequenced. About 3.6 million reads was the average for naive, central memory and regulatory T cell samples. Clones were read by immunoSEQ multiplex PCR, and TCRdb kept only the in-frame ones, dropping some. The sample yields about 640,000 clones, around an eighth seen once. Trimming took off 7 bases at V and 4 bases at J, with 16 bases between the two ends. The germline V gene has CDR1 WSHSY and CDR2 SAAADI. This CDR3 is built from 14 residues. The chain carries TRBV10-2 and TRBJ1-1; D gene unclear. Sequencing was carried out using naive CD4+ T cells from blood. The source is a man aged 30 to 39 with type 1 diabetes. The CDR3 spells CASMSEQTLTEAFF. CDR3 coding DNA: TGCGCCAGCATGAGCGAACAGACTCTCACTGAAGCTTTCTTT.